These 18 T cell receptor beta chains came from one sample sequenced in a study of Ad26.COV2.S vaccination and SARS-CoV-2 variants. Treatment indicated: approximately 18 received Ad26.COV2.S at low or high dose, single or two shots; about five received placebo; per-sample allocation not given. At day 63 after the first vaccine or placebo injection, samples were drawn. Data came from immunoSEQ multiplex PCR; TCRdb stores just in-frame clones and leaves some out. The table lists roughly 400,000 clones, about nine tenths of them singletons, with roughly 1.7% in the top ten. Sequenced here: peripheral blood, sampled in a trial of Ad26.COV2.S vaccine versus placebo. All receptors derive from a person aged 18 to 59 who received the Ad26.COV2.S COVID-19 vaccine or a placebo.

This clone was detected once. The V gene is TRBV11-2, the J gene TRBJ1-1; 11 bases fit TRBD1. Per the germline V gene, CDR1 is SGHAT and CDR2 is FQNNGV. V shed 0 bases and J 8 bases; nucleotides not matched to a gene: 11. CDR3 length equals 17 residues. The CDR3 loop reads CASSLERDRGRAREAFF. CDR3 DNA sequence: TGTGCCAGCAGCTTAGAAAGGGACAGGGGGAGGGCCAGGGAAGCTTTCTTT.

This clone was counted a single time. The J gene is TRBJ1-5, the V gene TRBV6-5; 9 bases line up with TRBD1. Germline V gives CDR1 MNHEY, CDR2 SVGAGI. V shed 9 bases, J shed 2 bases, and the junction held 8 bases outside the gene matches. The CDR3 spans 15 residues. The chain's CDR3 is CARERTGVGNQPQHF. CDR3 coding DNA: TGTGCCAGAGAAAGGACAGGGGTAGGCAATCAGCCCCAGCATTTT.

The chain combines TRBV27 with TRBJ1-1; weak D call: TRBD1 (6 bases). This CDR3 spans 13 amino acids. The germline V gene encodes CDR1 MNHEY and CDR2 SMNVEV (reference sequence). V was clipped by 4 bases and J by 7 bases, with 13 bases between them. The CDR3 protein is CASSYVGAGEAFF. For the CDR3, the DNA is TGTGCCAGCAGTTACGTGGGGGCTGGTGAAGCTTTCTTT.

V usage is TRBV10-2 and J usage is TRBJ2-7; D might be TRBD1 or TRBD2, each matching 5 bases. Germline assignment: CDR1 WSHSY and CDR2 SAAADI. The length of the CDR3 is 13 residues. V lost 10 bases and J 3 bases, leaving 16 bases between the germline ends. CDR3 bases: TGCGCCATAACCCGGGGCAGAAACTACGAGCAGTACTTC. Translated, it gives CAITRGRNYEQYF.

V is TRBV18 and J is TRBJ1-1; tentatively, D is TRBD1 (6 bases). The CDR3 consists of 14 residues. Germline values: CDR1 KGHSH, CDR2 LQKENI. The germline V and J ends were trimmed by 1 base and 1 base, with 7 bases remaining between them. The CDR3 is CASSPQGGNTEAFF. Here the CDR3 DNA reads TGTGCCAGCTCACCACAGGGGGGGAACACTGAAGCTTTCTTT.

The rearrangement joins TRBV5-1 to TRBJ2-7, with 10 bases aligning to TRBD1. Germline V lookup: CDR1 SGHRS, CDR2 YFSETQ. The V and J ends lost 0 bases and 4 bases, in that order; junction bases with no gene match: 4. The CDR3 sequence is 15 residues long. The CDR3 DNA follows: TGCGCCAGCAGCTTGGCCCGGGACAGGGGATACGAGCAGTACTTC. It encodes CASSLARDRGYEQYF.

This chain connects TRBV25-1 to TRBJ2-2; D possibly corresponds to TRBD1 (5 bases). Germline-derived CDR1 and CDR2 are MGHDK and SYGVNS. The CDR3 totals 13 residues. V lost 2 bases to trimming and J lost 4 bases, with 5 bases between them. DNA for the CDR3: TGTGCCAGCAGTGAAAGGGGCACCGGGGAGCTGTTTTTT. This gives the protein CASSERGTGELFF.

The chain links TRBV27 to TRBJ2-7; no clear D. Trimming took off 5 bases at V and 1 base at J, with 15 bases between the two ends. The CDR3 runs to 15 residues. CDR1 MNHEY and CDR2 SMNVEV come from the germline V gene (reference sequence). CDR3 sequence (DNA): TGTGCCAGCAGTCCCCTCGCTCGGGTATCCTACGAGCAGTACTTC. Its translation: CASSPLARVSYEQYF.

J is TRBJ1-6 and V is TRBV27, with 10 bases lining up with TRBD1. There are 16 residues in the CDR3. Trimming took 4 bases from V and 9 from J; bases not matched to a gene: 9. Germline CDR1 MNHEY, CDR2 SMNVEV (reference sequence). The CDR3 is CASSSPGQGEGSPLHF. DNA for the CDR3: TGTGCCAGCAGTTCCCCCGGACAGGGGGAAGGTTCACCCCTCCACTTT.

The genes are TRBV7-2 and TRBJ2-5; D perhaps matches TRBD1 (6 bases). V lost 4 bases and J lost 5, with 14 bases in between. CDR1 and CDR2 from the germline V gene are SGHTA and FQGNSA. This CDR3 region has 14 residues. In nucleotides, the CDR3 is TGTGCCAGCAGCTACACAGGGTGGGGGGAGACCCAGTACTTC. It encodes CASSYTGWGETQYF. Complete variable domain (other parts from reference TRBV7-2 and TRBJ2-5): GAGVSQSPSNKVTEKGKDVELRCDPISGHTALYWYRQSLGQGLEFLIYFQGNSAPDKSGLPSDRFSAERTGGSVSTLTIQRTQQEDSAVYLCASSYTGWGETQYFGPGTRLLVL.

The rearrangement links TRBV5-1 to TRBJ2-6; 10 bases match TRBD1. CDR3 size: 17 residues. Germline V gene lookup returns CDR1 SGHRS and CDR2 YFSETQ. J gave up 2 bases and V 0 bases, and 2 bases lay outside the gene matches. The CDR3 DNA is TGCGCCAGCAGCTTGGGACAGGGGGCGGCTGGGGCCAACGTCCTGACTTTC. This sequence encodes CASSLGQGAAGANVLTF.

The chain joins TRBV6-2 or TRBV6-3 to TRBJ1-5; 7 nucleotides agree with TRBD1. Trimming cost V 5 bases and J 11 bases; bases outside gene matches: 15. The CDR3 spans 15 residues. Germline-derived CDR1 and CDR2 are MNHEY and SVGEGT. The CDR3 DNA follows: TGTGCCAGCAGTACCCGGGACAGCGGCTGGGGGGCCCAGCATTTT. Protein sequence: CASSTRDSGWGAQHF.

V usage is TRBV6-5 and J usage is TRBJ1-1, with 12 nucleotides matching TRBD1. V dropped 7 bases and J dropped 6; count of bases not matched to a gene: 9. Germline V gene data show CDR1 as MNHEY and CDR2 as SVGAGI. This CDR3 is 15 amino acids long. The DNA for the CDR3 is TGTGCCAGCAAAACTTGGGACAGGGGGCTGGCTGAAGCTTTCTTT. Translating gives CASKTWDRGLAEAFF.

This clone was seen a single time. The chain combines TRBV7-2 with TRBJ1-5; 7 bases fit TRBD1. The CDR3 spans 14 residues. V dropped 6 bases and J dropped 3; count of bases not matched to a gene: 5. Germline values: CDR1 SGHTA, CDR2 FQGNSA. CDR3 DNA sequence: TGTGCCAGCAGATCGGGACAGCCCAATCAGCCCCAGCATTTT. This sequence encodes CASRSGQPNQPQHF.

This clone showed up just a few times. The rearrangement uses TRBV23-1 and TRBJ2-2; D unresolved. TRBV23-1 is designated an ORF whose function remains uncertain. The length of the CDR3 is 15 residues. V lost 4 bases, J lost 3 bases, and 12 bases lay in between. Here the CDR3 reads CASSPNHGHTGELFF. Written as DNA, the CDR3 is TGCGCCAGCAGTCCAAATCACGGCCACACCGGGGAGCTGTTTTTT.

The J gene is TRBJ2-3, the V gene TRBV5-1, with 16 bases that match TRBD2. With 3 bases clipped from V and 5 bases from J, the junction kept 3 bases outside the gene matches. Germline assignment: CDR1 SGHRS and CDR2 YFSETQ. The CDR3 extends over 16 amino acids. CDR3 nucleotides: TGCGCCAGCAGCTCGGGACTAGCGGGGGGGCGAGATACGCAGTATTTT. This gives the protein CASSSGLAGGRDTQYF. Based on the CDR3 plus reference TRBV5-1 and TRBJ2-3, the full variable domain is KAGVTQTPRYLIKTRGQQVTLSCSPISGHRSVSWYQQTPGQGLQFLFEYFSETQRNKGNFPGRFSGRQFSNSRSEMNVSTLELGDSALYLCASSSGLAGGRDTQYFGPGTRLTVL.

The chain is built from TRBV5-6 and TRBJ2-4; no definite D call. CDR1 is SGHDT and CDR2 is YYEEEE in the germline V gene. Trimming removed 4 bases at V and 1 base at J, with 9 bases between. This CDR3 region has 14 residues. CDR3 in amino acids: CASSRLGAKNIQYF. For the CDR3, the DNA is TGTGCCAGCAGCCGATTGGGGGCCAAAAACATTCAGTACTTC.

The chain employs TRBV5-1 and TRBJ2-7, with a tentative D call TRBD1 (6 bases). From germline, CDR1 is SGHRS and CDR2 YFSETQ. The CDR3 is 15 residues long. V was trimmed by 4 bases and J by 1 base, leaving 15 bases between them. The CDR3 nucleotides read TGCGCCAGCAGCCTCCGGGACACGACTTCCTACGAGCAGTACTTC. Its protein product is CASSLRDTTSYEQYF. Looking up the rest from reference TRBV5-1 and TRBJ2-7 gives the full variable domain: KAGVTQTPRYLIKTRGQQVTLSCSPISGHRSVSWYQQTPGQGLQFLFEYFSETQRNKGNFPGRFSGRQFSNSRSEMNVSTLELGDSALYLCASSLRDTTSYEQYFGPGTRLTVT.